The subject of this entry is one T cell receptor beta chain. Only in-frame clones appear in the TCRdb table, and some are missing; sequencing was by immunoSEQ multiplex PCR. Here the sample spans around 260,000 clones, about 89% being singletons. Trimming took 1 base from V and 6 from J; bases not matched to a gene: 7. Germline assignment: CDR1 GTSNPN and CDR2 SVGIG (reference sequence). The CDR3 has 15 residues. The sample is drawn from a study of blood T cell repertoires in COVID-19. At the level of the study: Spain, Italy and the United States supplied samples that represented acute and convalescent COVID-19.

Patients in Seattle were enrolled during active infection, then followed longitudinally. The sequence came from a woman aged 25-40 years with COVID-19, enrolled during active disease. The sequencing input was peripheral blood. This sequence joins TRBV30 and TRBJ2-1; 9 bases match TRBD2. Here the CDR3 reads CAWSGVAGVGNEQFF. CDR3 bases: TGTGCCTGGAGTGGTGTAGCGGGAGTGGGCAATGAGCAGTTCTTC.